This T cell receptor beta chain was identified in a study of regulatory and conventional T cells in RAG deficiency. Study results and limitations: Omenn patients showed >90% Treg-Tconv overlap and shorter CDR3 lengths. Control T-cell subsets had markedly higher Shannon entropy and lower Simpson indices than RAG-deficient patients. These Omenn syndrome Treg sorts may hold peripherally activated cells instead.

Note on this clone: Its specificity is not known.

Data came from immunoSEQ multiplex PCR; TCRdb stores just in-frame clones and leaves some out. The repertoire includes about 24,000 clones, 95% to 97% of them detected once, and 1.3% sits in the top ten. Germline-derived CDR1 and CDR2 are MNHNS and SASEGT. The CDR3 totals 15 residues. With 6 bases clipped from V and 3 bases from J, the junction kept 9 bases outside the gene matches. Blood CD4+ CD25-low CD127-high conventional T cells supplied the genomic DNA template. The same data also contributed to another study, on regulatory T cells. That report notes: Primers: 52 TRBV forward and 13 TRBJ reverse.

The V gene is TRBV6-1, the J gene TRBJ2-7; 9 positions match TRBD1. The sample taken for sequencing was CD25- CD4+ T cells sorted from blood. This TCR derives from a human donor in good health. This chain's CDR3 is CASSHGGQGFYEQYF. The CDR3, as DNA: TGTGCCAGCAGCCACGGGGGACAGGGTTTCTACGAGCAGTACTTC.